This TCR beta chain derives from a study of T cells after yellow fever vaccination. Study results and limitations: By day 5 rather than day 15, the secondary response had peaked, though it was weaker.

MiXCR, applied by TCRdb to the 5' RACE reads, yields one record per CDR3 protein. The sample carries roughly 63,000 distinct CDR3 sequences, roughly 7.3% recorded once. This clonotype occurred many times. The antigen is not known. Germline CDR1 is SGHKS and CDR2 is YYEKEE (reference sequence). The V gene lost 1 base and the J gene lost 6 bases, with 8 bases spanning the gap. This CDR3 is 12 amino acids long. This clonotype originated in a man aged 25-45 years who received the YFV17D yellow fever vaccine. The sequenced sample was CD8+ T cells sorted from PBMCs, obtained 15 days after the yellow fever booster vaccination. The genes are TRBV5-5 and TRBJ2-7; no reliable D call. In DNA, the CDR3 is TGTGCCAGCAGCTTGACTGGTCCCGAGCAGTACTTC. Translated, it gives CASSLTGPEQYF.